Listed here are 14 T cell receptor beta chains from one sample, sequenced in a study of blood T cells in healthy people across ages. Sample-barcoded 5' priming and a J-beta primer mix drove a second PCR of roughly 7 to 11 cycles. MiXCR, applied by TCRdb to the 5' RACE reads, yields one record per CDR3 protein. Of hundreds of thousands of distinct CDR3 sequences listed, around half were seen once; the top ten hold around 41%. Sequences were obtained from blood. The receptors here all came from an elderly man in good health.

The rearrangement uses TRBV14 and TRBJ1-1; D perhaps matches TRBD1 (6 bases). The CDR3 contains 14 residues. Germline lookup yields CDR1 SGHDN and CDR2 FVKESK. Trimming took off 4 bases at V and 5 bases at J, with 14 bases between the two ends. CDR3 residues: CASSRRQGSTEAFF. Written as DNA, the CDR3 is TGTGCCAGCAGCCGGAGGCAGGGGTCAACTGAAGCTTTCTTT.

The rearrangement links TRBV29-1 to TRBJ2-7, with 7 bases matching TRBD2. Germline loops: CDR1 SQVTM, CDR2 ANQGSEA. V trimming: 4 bases; J trimming: 3 bases; junction bases outside the gene matches: 3. CDR3 size: 12 residues. The DNA of the CDR3 is TGCAGCGTTGCCCCTAGCGGCTACGAGCAGTACTTC. Protein: CSVAPSGYEQYF.

This clonotype has just a few counts. The V call is TRBV2, the J call TRBJ2-1, with 8 bases that match TRBD2. Germline assignment: CDR1 SNHLY and CDR2 FYNNEI. The CDR3 spans 17 residues. V lost 6 bases and J lost 0; bases outside the gene matches: 10. The CDR3 region has the DNA TGTGCCAGCAGGGATACTCTACTAGCGGTCTCCTACAATGAGCAGTTCTTC. This translates into CASRDTLLAVSYNEQFF.

The gene calls are TRBV7-8 and TRBJ1-2; 9 bases agree with TRBD1. CDR3 size: 16 residues. Looked up from germline, CDR1 is SGHVS and CDR2 is FQNEAQ. J was trimmed by 6 bases and V by 5 bases; bases with no gene match: 13. The CDR3 protein is CASSPSDRGALDGYTF. As DNA, the CDR3 is TGTGCCAGCAGCCCAAGCGACAGGGGGGCCCTCGATGGCTACACCTTC.

This clonotype was seen more than once but under ten times. The chain couples TRBV29-1 to TRBJ1-1, with TRBD1 as a possible D gene (5 bases). This CDR3 is 12 amino acids long. The V end was cut by 4 bases, the J end by 5 bases, with 11 bases between. Germline assignment: CDR1 SQVTM and CDR2 ANQGSEA. CDR3 DNA: TGCAGCGTTGGTCAGGGCGGTACTGAAGCTTTCTTT. Amino acids: CSVGQGGTEAFF.

V is TRBV20-1 and J is TRBJ2-1; TRBD2 aligns across 9 bases. Germline CDR1 is DFQATT and CDR2 is SNEGSKA (reference sequence). The CDR3 spans 17 residues. Trimming at V came to 1 base and at J to 2 bases, leaving 9 bases not matched to a gene. In nucleotides, the CDR3 is TGCAGTGCTAGAGGGGGAGGCGGGGGGGCCGCCTACAATGAGCAGTTCTTC. Its protein product is CSARGGGGGAAYNEQFF.

The chain has TRBV7-4 and TRBJ1-2, with 7 bases fitting TRBD1. Trimming cost V 6 bases and J 4 bases; bases outside gene matches: 17. The CDR3 length is 17 residues. Germline V CDR1 and CDR2: SGHVT, SQSDAQ. The CDR3 here is CASREQLGQPPLYGYTF. The DNA of the CDR3 is TGTGCCAGCAGGGAACAGCTGGGACAGCCTCCTCTCTATGGCTACACCTTC. The whole variable domain, filled in from reference TRBV7-4 and TRBJ1-2, reads GAGVSQSPRYKVAKRGRDVALRCDSISGHVTLYWYRQTLGQGSEVLTYSQSDAQRDKSGRPSGRFSAERPERSVSTLKIQRTEQGDSAVYLCASREQLGQPPLYGYTFGSGTRLTVV.

The chain employs TRBV20-1 and TRBJ1-6, with D maybe TRBD1 (5 bases). The CDR3 is 13 amino acids. Germline V gives CDR1 DFQATT, CDR2 SNEGSKA (reference sequence). Trimming left V 7 bases short and J 5 bases short, with 12 bases between. The chain's CDR3 is CSVMGRDNSPLHF. The CDR3 bases are TGCAGTGTCATGGGCAGGGATAATTCACCCCTCCACTTT.

The chain links TRBV5-1 to TRBJ2-7; the D call may be TRBD1 or TRBD2 (5 bases each). The CDR3 spans 14 residues. From germline, CDR1 is SGHRS and CDR2 YFSETQ. The germline V and J ends were trimmed by 4 bases and 6 bases, with 17 bases remaining between them. The CDR3 loop is CASSLGTLWGEQYF. In nucleotides, the CDR3 is TGCGCCAGCAGCCTCGGGACGTTGTGGGGCGAGCAGTACTTC. The complete variable domain, with remaining parts taken from reference TRBV5-1 and TRBJ2-7, reads KAGVTQTPRYLIKTRGQQVTLSCSPISGHRSVSWYQQTPGQGLQFLFEYFSETQRNKGNFPGRFSGRQFSNSRSEMNVSTLELGDSALYLCASSLGTLWGEQYFGPGTRLTVT.

The chain has TRBV20-1 and TRBJ2-6; D is unresolved. V lost 4 bases and J 9 bases, leaving 22 bases between the germline ends. Germline V gene data show CDR1 as DFQATT and CDR2 as SNEGSKA (reference sequence). The CDR3 totals 16 residues. This CDR3 reads CSAKNTGNVPGNVLTF. The CDR3 bases are TGCAGTGCTAAAAATACCGGCAACGTCCCGGGCAACGTCCTGACTTTC.

V gene TRBV20-1 combines with J gene TRBJ2-1, with a possible D match to TRBD2 (6 bases). Trimming took off 6 bases at V and 5 bases at J, with 17 bases between the two ends. The germline V gene encodes CDR1 DFQATT and CDR2 SNEGSKA (reference sequence). The CDR3 consists of 14 residues. CDR3 amino acids: CSARPSRGNNEQFF. The CDR3 DNA is TGCAGTGCCCGCCCCTCTCGCGGGAACAATGAGCAGTTCTTC.

V is TRBV6-5 and J is TRBJ2-1; 8 bases are shared with TRBD1. Germline V CDR1 and CDR2: MNHEY, SVGAGI. The ends lost 5 bases at V and 6 bases at J; junction bases unmatched: 9. The CDR3 consists of 15 residues. The CDR3 is CASSQGQAAFNEQFF. The DNA for the CDR3 is TGTGCCAGCAGTCAGGGACAGGCGGCATTCAATGAGCAGTTCTTC.

The chain couples TRBV20-1 to TRBJ2-2; 7 nucleotides agree with TRBD2. Germline values: CDR1 DFQATT, CDR2 SNEGSKA (reference sequence). Germline trimming cut 0 bases from V and 0 bases from J; bases unmatched to any gene: 10. The CDR3 consists of 18 residues. The CDR3 nucleotides read TGCAGTGCTAGAGATCTCCGTAGAGCGGGAACGAACACCGGGGAGCTGTTTTTT. Its protein product is CSARDLRRAGTNTGELFF.

This clonotype has just a few counts. The chain carries TRBV27 and TRBJ2-1, with TRBD1 identical over 10 bases. V was pared by 3 bases and J by 9 bases, with 8 bases of the junction left unmatched. CDR1 MNHEY and CDR2 SMNVEV come from the germline V gene (reference sequence). This CDR3 region has 15 residues. The CDR3 region is CASSFGQGGEGEQFF. The DNA of the CDR3 is TGTGCCAGCAGTTTCGGACAGGGGGGAGAGGGTGAGCAGTTCTTC.